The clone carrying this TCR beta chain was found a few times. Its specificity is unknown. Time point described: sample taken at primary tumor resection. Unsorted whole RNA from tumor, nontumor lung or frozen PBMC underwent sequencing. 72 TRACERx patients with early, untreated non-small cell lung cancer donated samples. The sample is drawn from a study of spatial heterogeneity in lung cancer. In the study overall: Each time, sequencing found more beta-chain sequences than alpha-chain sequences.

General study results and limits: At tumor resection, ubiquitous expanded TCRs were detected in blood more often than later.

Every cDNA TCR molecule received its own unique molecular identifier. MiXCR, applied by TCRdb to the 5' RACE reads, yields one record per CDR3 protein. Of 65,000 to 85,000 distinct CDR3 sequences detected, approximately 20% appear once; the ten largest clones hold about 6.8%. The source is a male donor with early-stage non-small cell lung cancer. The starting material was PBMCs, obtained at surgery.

The CDR3 reads CASSVGPHSNQPQHF. The DNA of the CDR3 is TGTGCCAGCAGTGTGGGACCTCATAGCAATCAGCCCCAGCATTTT. V and J are TRBV2 and TRBJ1-5, with TRBD1 as a possible D gene (5 bases). From germline, CDR1 is SNHLY and CDR2 FYNNEI. V lost 4 bases to trimming and J lost 0 bases, with 10 bases between them. The CDR3 extends over 15 amino acids.